One sample yielded the 25 T cell receptor beta chains listed below, sequenced in a study of T-cell memory formation after mild COVID-19. TCRdb used MiXCR to reprocess the 5' RACE reads, holding one entry per CDR3 protein. The repertoire holds just over 200,000 distinct CDR3 sequences, with 9.5% as singletons. Specimen: PBMCs or a T cell subset sorted from them (not recorded which). The receptors come from a man in his late teens or twenties who had mild COVID-19 (a few samples of this study predate the infection). Cell type and time point are not known.

This clonotype was recorded at least ten times. The chain uses TRBV20-1 and TRBJ2-7; D ambiguous. CDR1 DFQATT and CDR2 SNEGSKA come from the germline V gene (reference sequence). V dropped 0 bases and J dropped 2 bases, with 8 bases sitting between them. The length of the CDR3 is 13 residues. The CDR3 loop reads CSARDPKTYEQYV. For the CDR3, the DNA is TGCAGTGCTAGAGACCCCAAAACCTACGAGCAGTACGTC.

This clonotype was detected ten times or more. This chain links TRBV6-5 with TRBJ2-1, with 8 bases matching TRBD2. The CDR3 covers 16 residues. With V trimmed by 1 base and J by 2 bases, 4 bases remained unmatched. The germline CDR1 and CDR2 sequences are MNHEY and SVGAGI. The DNA for the CDR3 is TGTGCCAGCAGTTACTGGGCGGGGGGACCCTACAATGAGCAGTTCTTC. Amino acid sequence: CASSYWAGGPYNEQFF.

This clonotype was seen many times. This chain connects TRBV27 to TRBJ1-2; D gene unclear. Germline loops: CDR1 MNHEY, CDR2 SMNVEV (reference sequence). With 2 bases removed from V and 7 bases from J, the gap between germline ends came to 17 bases. The CDR3 has 15 residues. In DNA form, the CDR3 reads TGTGCCAGCAGTTTAAATGAGGAGTGGGGTACTGGCTACACCTTC. It specifies CASSLNEEWGTGYTF.

The chain has TRBV11-2 and TRBJ2-2, with D possibly being TRBD2 (5 bases). Trimming left V 3 bases short and J 1 base short, with 9 bases between. Germline V gene data show CDR1 as SGHAT and CDR2 as FQNNGV. The CDR3 covers 15 residues. The CDR3 region has the DNA TGTGCCAGCAGCTTTAGGACTGGGAACACCGGGGAGCTGTTTTTT. Protein product: CASSFRTGNTGELFF.

V is TRBV5-6 and J is TRBJ2-1, with a weak D call TRBD2 (6 bases). The CDR3 length is 15 residues. The ends were cut back, 6 bases at V and 10 bases at J, with 23 bases in the middle. Germline loops: CDR1 SGHDT, CDR2 YYEEEE. In DNA, the CDR3 is TGTGCCAGCATCATTCGGCGGGGCGGCGTTGAAGAGCAGTTCTTC. It specifies CASIIRRGGVEEQFF.

This clonotype occurred many times. The chain joins TRBV29-1 to TRBJ1-5; no definite D call. From germline, CDR1 is SQVTM and CDR2 ANQGSEA. Deletions cut 7 bases from V and 0 bases from J, with 31 bases between. The CDR3 sequence is 20 residues long. The CDR3 DNA is TGCAGCGCTACCAAAGACCTCACCCGTGGGCGATATGATAGCAATCAGCCCCAGCATTTT. Translated, it gives CSATKDLTRGRYDSNQPQHF.

This clonotype was detected a few times. The V call is TRBV9, the J call TRBJ2-7, with TRBD2 matching 9 bases. The germline V gene has CDR1 SGDLS and CDR2 YYNGEE. Trimming at V came to 1 base and at J to 6 bases, leaving 5 bases not matched to a gene. The CDR3 has 14 amino acids. The CDR3, as DNA: TGTGCCAGCAGCGTAAGCGGGGGGACGGCCGAGCAGTACTTC. Translation: CASSVSGGTAEQYF.

This chain connects TRBV7-2 to TRBJ1-4; 10 nucleotides line up with TRBD1. The V segment lost 5 bases and the J segment 7 bases; nucleotides outside the gene matches: 4. Germline CDR1 SGHTA, CDR2 FQGNSA. The CDR3 sequence is 14 residues long. The CDR3 region has the DNA TGTGCCAGCAGCCGGGACAGGGGCTTTGAAAAACTGTTTTTT. This sequence encodes CASSRDRGFEKLFF.

This clonotype was detected only a few times. This chain uses TRBV12-3 or TRBV12-4 with TRBJ2-7; TRBD1 aligns across 9 bases. The CDR3 is 16 amino acids. V was clipped by 6 bases and J by 2 bases; unmatched bases: 11. CDR3 protein: CASRLPGTGLPYEQYV. CDR3 nucleotide sequence: TGTGCCAGCAGATTACCCGGGACAGGGTTACCCTACGAGCAGTACGTC.

The CDR3 reads CASSYSPGSSGNTIYF. DNA of the CDR3: TGTGCCAGCAGTTACTCGCCGGGATCATCTGGAAACACCATATATTTT. The chain has TRBV6-5 and TRBJ1-3; D unclear. CDR3 length: 16 amino acids. With 0 bases removed from V and 1 base from J, the gap between germline ends came to 10 bases. The germline V gene has CDR1 MNHEY and CDR2 SVGAGI.

This clonotype was picked up many times. This rearrangement joins TRBV5-5 to TRBJ1-2; D is perhaps TRBD1 (6 bases). Germline V gene sequence: CDR1 SGHKS, CDR2 YYEKEE (reference sequence). The length of the CDR3 is 14 residues. Deletions cut 4 bases from V and 3 bases from J, with 13 bases between. CDR3 nucleotides: TGTGCCAGCAGCCTCGGCGCAGGGGACTATGGCTACACCTTC. Its translation: CASSLGAGDYGYTF.

In this sample, this clonotype turned up many times. This chain uses TRBV9 with TRBJ2-7, with D perhaps assigned TRBD1 or TRBD2 (5 bases each). V shed 0 bases and J shed 6 bases, with 10 bases lying between them. Germline CDR1 is SGDLS and CDR2 is YYNGEE. The CDR3 covers 13 residues. For the CDR3, the DNA is TGTGCCAGCAGCGTAGGGGTTGGGGGCGAGCAGTACTTC. Amino acid sequence: CASSVGVGGEQYF.

The rearrangement joins TRBV5-6 to TRBJ1-4; the D gene is possibly TRBD1 (6 bases). The CDR3 totals 14 residues. The germline V gene encodes CDR1 SGHDT and CDR2 YYEEEE. Trimming removed 2 bases at V and 5 bases at J, with 10 bases between. The CDR3 is CASSLRGRNEKLFF. The CDR3, as DNA: TGTGCCAGCAGCTTAAGGGGGAGAAATGAAAAACTGTTTTTT. The full variable domain, its missing parts supplied by reference TRBV5-6 and TRBJ1-4, is DAGVTQSPTHLIKTRGQQVTLRCSPKSGHDTVSWYQQALGQGPQFIFQYYEEEERQRGNFPDRFSGHQFPNYSSELNVNALLLGDSALYLCASSLRGRNEKLFFGSGTQLSVL.

The V and J genes are TRBV4-3 and TRBJ2-6; tentatively, D is TRBD1 or TRBD2 (5 bases each). This CDR3 region has 14 residues. V shed 3 bases and J shed 2 bases, with 5 bases lying between them. Germline lookup yields CDR1 LGHNA and CDR2 YSLEER. CDR3 protein: CASSQGAGANVLTF. The CDR3 bases are TGCGCCAGCAGCCAGGGGGCTGGGGCCAACGTCCTGACTTTC.

V usage is TRBV29-1 and J usage is TRBJ2-1; 10 positions match TRBD1. This CDR3 is built from 14 residues. In germline, CDR1 is SQVTM, CDR2 ANQGSEA. V shed 4 bases, J shed 5 bases, and the junction held 5 bases outside the gene matches. The CDR3 sequence: CSVARDRGHNEQFF. The CDR3 nucleotides are TGCAGCGTTGCCCGGGACAGGGGTCACAATGAGCAGTTCTTC.

This clonotype occurred a few times. The V gene is TRBV7-9, the J gene TRBJ2-5; maybe TRBD1 (7 bases). Trimming cost V 5 bases and J 4 bases, with 17 bases left between them. In germline, CDR1 is SEHNR, CDR2 FQNEAQ (reference sequence). This CDR3 is built from 15 residues. The CDR3 bases are TGTGCCAGCAGCCCAACCCAGGGGGGTGGAGAGACCCAGTACTTC. Translation gives CASSPTQGGGETQYF.

The sample holds a few counts of this clonotype. The chain has TRBV7-2 and TRBJ1-4; D uncertain. CDR1 is SGHTA and CDR2 is FQGNSA in the germline V gene. The CDR3 is 17 amino acids. V lost 0 bases to trimming and J lost 3 bases, with 14 bases between them. The CDR3 sequence: CASSLASHPSSNEKLFF. In DNA, the CDR3 is TGTGCCAGCAGCTTAGCCTCCCACCCCTCTTCTAATGAAAAACTGTTTTTT.

The rearrangement joins TRBV3-1 to TRBJ1-6; 12 positions agree with TRBD1. This CDR3 spans 16 amino acids. Per the germline V gene, CDR1 is LGHDT and CDR2 is YNNKEL (reference sequence). With V trimmed by 5 bases and J by 8 bases, 7 bases remained unmatched. The CDR3 protein is CASSRRDRGLYSPLHF. DNA of the CDR3: TGTGCCAGCAGCAGAAGGGACAGGGGGCTCTATTCACCCCTCCACTTT.

This clonotype occurred many times. The chain joins TRBV4-3 to TRBJ2-7; 9 bases align to TRBD1. Trimming took 0 bases from V and 0 from J; bases not matched to a gene: 6. The length of the CDR3 is 17 residues. The germline V gene has CDR1 LGHNA and CDR2 YSLEER. The CDR3: CASSQDRGTGFSYEQYF. CDR3 coding DNA: TGCGCCAGCAGCCAAGATAGAGGGACAGGGTTCTCCTACGAGCAGTACTTC.

The table lists this clonotype with many counts. The chain uses TRBV5-1 and TRBJ1-2; D unclear. CDR1 SGHRS and CDR2 YFSETQ come from the germline V gene. The V end was cut by 1 base, the J end by 6 bases, with 13 bases between. The CDR3 is made up of 14 amino acids. CDR3 nucleotide sequence: TGCGCCAGCAGCTTGTCGGGAAGCAATAATGGCTACACCTTC. It translates to CASSLSGSNNGYTF. Variable domain in full (rest from reference TRBV5-1 and TRBJ1-2): KAGVTQTPRYLIKTRGQQVTLSCSPISGHRSVSWYQQTPGQGLQFLFEYFSETQRNKGNFPGRFSGRQFSNSRSEMNVSTLELGDSALYLCASSLSGSNNGYTFGSGTRLTVV.

This clonotype was recorded at least ten times. CDR3 bases: TGTGCCAGCAGCCCCGGGAGCGGGGCCATAGGAACCCAGTACTTC. As protein: CASSPGSGAIGTQYF. The V call is TRBV12-3 or TRBV12-4, the J call TRBJ2-5; 7 bases agree with TRBD2. The CDR3 has 15 amino acids. V was pared by 6 bases and J by 8 bases, with 15 bases of the junction left unmatched.

This clonotype has ten or more counts. This chain joins TRBV6-6 and TRBJ1-1, with unresolved D. This CDR3 is 15 amino acids long. Germline V gene data show CDR1 as MNHNY and CDR2 as SVGAGI (reference sequence). V lost 6 bases and J lost 3, with 17 bases in between. The CDR3 sequence is CASSPPTLTYTEAFF. DNA for the CDR3: TGTGCCAGCAGCCCACCGACCCTGACTTACACTGAAGCTTTCTTT.

The chain links TRBV15 to TRBJ2-3; 9 bases are a match to TRBD2. CDR3 length: 14 residues. V lost 8 bases to trimming and J lost 1 base; unmatched junction nucleotides: 4. In germline, CDR1 is LNHNV, CDR2 YYDKDF (reference sequence). The CDR3 spells CATLSGRGTDTQYF. CDR3 DNA: TGTGCCACCCTTAGCGGGAGAGGCACAGATACGCAGTATTTT.

This clonotype was picked up a small number of times. The chain combines TRBV7-2 with TRBJ2-6; 9 bases map to TRBD1. Germline CDR1 reads SGHTA; CDR2 reads FQGNSA. Unmatched junction bases numbered 7, after V lost 5 bases and J lost 2 bases. The CDR3 totals 17 residues. CDR3 region: CASSADRGPTGANVLTF. The DNA of the CDR3 is TGTGCCAGCAGCGCGGACAGGGGACCTACTGGGGCCAACGTCCTGACTTTC. The full variable domain, rest sourced from reference TRBV7-2 and TRBJ2-6, is GAGVSQSPSNKVTEKGKDVELRCDPISGHTALYWYRQSLGQGLEFLIYFQGNSAPDKSGLPSDRFSAERTGGSVSTLTIQRTQQEDSAVYLCASSADRGPTGANVLTFGAGSRLTVL.

This clonotype has more than one count but fewer than ten. The chain combines TRBV5-1 with TRBJ2-7; 7 bases are a match to TRBD1. J was trimmed by 5 bases and V by 7 bases; bases with no gene match: 12. Germline lookup yields CDR1 SGHRS and CDR2 YFSETQ. The CDR3 covers 14 residues. CDR3 residues: CASERGQGGDEQYF. The CDR3 DNA follows: TGCGCCAGCGAGAGGGGGCAGGGCGGAGACGAGCAGTACTTC.